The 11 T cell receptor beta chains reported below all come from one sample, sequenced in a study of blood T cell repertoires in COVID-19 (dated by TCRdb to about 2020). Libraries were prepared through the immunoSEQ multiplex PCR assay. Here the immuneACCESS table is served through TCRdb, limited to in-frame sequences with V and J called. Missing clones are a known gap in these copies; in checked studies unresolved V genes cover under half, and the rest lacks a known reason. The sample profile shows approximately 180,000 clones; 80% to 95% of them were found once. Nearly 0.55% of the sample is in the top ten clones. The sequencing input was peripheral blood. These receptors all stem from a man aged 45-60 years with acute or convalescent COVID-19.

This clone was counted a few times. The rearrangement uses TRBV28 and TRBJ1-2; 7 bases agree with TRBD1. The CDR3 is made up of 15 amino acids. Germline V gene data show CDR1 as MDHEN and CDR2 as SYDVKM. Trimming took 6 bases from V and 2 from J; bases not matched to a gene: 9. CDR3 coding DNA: TGTGCCAGCAGCCCGACAGGGTCGGAGAACTATGGCTACACCTTC. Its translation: CASSPTGSENYGYTF.

CDR3 protein: CASYPHRGGNQPQHF. The CDR3 DNA sequence: TGTGCCAGTTACCCCCACCGGGGAGGGAATCAGCCCCAGCATTTT. V is TRBV19 and J is TRBJ1-5; no definite D call. Germline V gene data show CDR1 as LNHDA and CDR2 as SQIVND (reference sequence). The V and J ends lost 8 bases and 4 bases respectively, with 18 bases between them. The CDR3 sequence is 15 residues long.

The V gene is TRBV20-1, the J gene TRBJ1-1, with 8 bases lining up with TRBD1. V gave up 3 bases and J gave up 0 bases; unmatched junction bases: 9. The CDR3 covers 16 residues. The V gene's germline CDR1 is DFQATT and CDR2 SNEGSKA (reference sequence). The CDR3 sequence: CSASGQGQSMNTEAFF. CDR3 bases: TGCAGTGCTAGTGGACAGGGTCAGAGCATGAACACTGAAGCTTTCTTT.

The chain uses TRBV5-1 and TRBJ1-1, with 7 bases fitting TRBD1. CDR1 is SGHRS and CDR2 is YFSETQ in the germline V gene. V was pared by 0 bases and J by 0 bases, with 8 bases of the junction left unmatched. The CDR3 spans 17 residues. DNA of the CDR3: TGCGCCAGCAGCTTGGCGGGCAGGGGGGAGGTGAACACTGAAGCTTTCTTT. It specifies CASSLAGRGEVNTEAFF. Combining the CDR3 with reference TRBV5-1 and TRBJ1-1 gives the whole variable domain KAGVTQTPRYLIKTRGQQVTLSCSPISGHRSVSWYQQTPGQGLQFLFEYFSETQRNKGNFPGRFSGRQFSNSRSEMNVSTLELGDSALYLCASSLAGRGEVNTEAFFGQGTRLTVV.

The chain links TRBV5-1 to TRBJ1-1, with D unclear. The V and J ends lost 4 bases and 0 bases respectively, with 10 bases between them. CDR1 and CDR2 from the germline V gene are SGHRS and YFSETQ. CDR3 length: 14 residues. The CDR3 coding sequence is TGCGCCAGCAGCAACGAACAAATGAACACTGAAGCTTTCTTT. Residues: CASSNEQMNTEAFF.

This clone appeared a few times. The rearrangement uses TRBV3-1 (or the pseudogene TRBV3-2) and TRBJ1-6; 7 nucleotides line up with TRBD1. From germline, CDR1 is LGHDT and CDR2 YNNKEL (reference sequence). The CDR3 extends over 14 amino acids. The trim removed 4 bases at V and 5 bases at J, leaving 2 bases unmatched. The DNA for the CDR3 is TGTGCCAGCAGCCCCAGGGGGAATAATTCACCCCTCCACTTT. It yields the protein CASSPRGNNSPLHF.

DNA for the CDR3: TGTGCCAGCAGCTCCTCTCCGGGACTAGCGGGAGTAGTAGTGGGCGAGCAGTACTTC. This sequence encodes CASSSSPGLAGVVVGEQYF. The chain is built from TRBV6-6 and TRBJ2-7; 14 bases are a match to TRBD2. J was trimmed by 6 bases and V by 6 bases; bases with no gene match: 19. This CDR3 has 19 residues. Germline CDR1 and CDR2: MNHNY and SVGAGI (reference sequence).

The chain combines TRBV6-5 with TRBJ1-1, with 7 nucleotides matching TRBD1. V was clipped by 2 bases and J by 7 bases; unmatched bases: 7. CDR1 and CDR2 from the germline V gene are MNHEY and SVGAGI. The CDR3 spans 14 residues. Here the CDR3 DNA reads TGTGCCAGCAGTTACAGAAGGGGGCCGGATGAAGCTTTCTTT. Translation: CASSYRRGPDEAFF.

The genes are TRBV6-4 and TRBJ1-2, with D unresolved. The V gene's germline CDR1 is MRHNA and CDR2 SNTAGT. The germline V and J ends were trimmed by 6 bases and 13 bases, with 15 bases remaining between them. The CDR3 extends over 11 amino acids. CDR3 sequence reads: CASRGGPELTF. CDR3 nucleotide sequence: TGTGCCAGCAGAGGCGGCCCTGAGCTCACCTTC.

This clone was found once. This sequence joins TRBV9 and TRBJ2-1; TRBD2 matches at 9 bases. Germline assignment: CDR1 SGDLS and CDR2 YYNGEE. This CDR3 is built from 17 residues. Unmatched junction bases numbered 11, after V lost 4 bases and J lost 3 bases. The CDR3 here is CASSKPQGSGSYNEQFF. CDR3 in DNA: TGTGCCAGCAGCAAACCACAGGGTAGCGGGAGCTACAATGAGCAGTTCTTC. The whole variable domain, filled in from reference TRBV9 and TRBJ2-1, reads DSGVTQTPKHLITATGQRVTLRCSPRSGDLSVYWYQQSLDQGLQFLIQYYNGEERAKGNILERFSAQQFPDLHSELNLSSLELGDSALYFCASSKPQGSGSYNEQFFGPGTRLTVL.

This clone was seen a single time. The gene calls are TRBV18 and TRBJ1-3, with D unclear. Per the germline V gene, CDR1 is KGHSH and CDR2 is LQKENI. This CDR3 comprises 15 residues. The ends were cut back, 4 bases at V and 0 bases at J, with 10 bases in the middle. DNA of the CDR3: TGTGCCAGCTCACAACTTCGAGACTCTGGAAACACCATATATTTT. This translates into CASSQLRDSGNTIYF.